This T cell receptor (beta chain) appears in the sequencing data of a study of monozygotic twins with inflammatory bowel disease. Per sample, reverse transcription was split into eight reactions. TCRdb re-called the 5' RACE reads and shows each CDR3 protein once, DNA omitted. The table for this sample gives some 440,000 distinct CDR3 sequences. CDR1 GTSNPN and CDR2 SVGIG come from the germline V gene (reference sequence). The CDR3 extends over 14 amino acids. Comments on this clonotype: Its cognate antigen is unknown.

Study outcomes and limitations: Differences in immunosuppressive treatment may have been a source of added variability in patient repertoires. IBD patients showed reduced TCRbeta diversity (inverse Simpson) versus healthy co-twins. Clonotype overlap with others was lower in IBD patients than in healthy twins, a difference that was greatest with disease activity.

The chain recombines TRBV30 with TRBJ2-3; TCRdb's D call, TRBD1, is unchecked because there is no DNA. The TCR comes from a human donor with ulcerative colitis or Crohn's disease, or a healthy co-twin of an affected twin (not recorded which). Sequencing used blood. The CDR3 here is CAWSASTGTDTQYF.